This T cell receptor beta chain was observed in a study of PD-1 blockade in classical Hodgkin lymphoma. CDR1 GTSNPN and CDR2 SVGIG come from the germline V gene (reference sequence). This CDR3 spans 14 amino acids. V was shortened by 5 bases and J by 4 bases, with 15 bases between the two germline ends. After autologous stem cell transplantation all patients relapsed, and prior brentuximab vedotin exposure differed between cohorts. Here immunoSEQ multiplex PCR was the method, and the copy in TCRdb shows in-frame clones only, minus some. The sample comprises approximately 99,000 clones, roughly nine tenths of which are singletons, and less than 20% rests with the top ten.

Sequenced here: peripheral blood mononuclear cells (PBMCs), sampled before the second cycle of nivolumab. The chain is built from TRBV30 and TRBJ1-5, with D perhaps TRBD1 (6 bases). This TCR was recovered from a human donor with classical Hodgkin lymphoma. CDR3 coding DNA: TGTGCCTGGGTGTGGGGGGCGAGAAATCAGCCCCAGCATTTT. This encodes CAWVWGARNQPQHF.